This T cell receptor (beta chain) was identified during a study of cytomegalovirus exposure and HLA in healthy donors. Whole-study findings and limits: The majority of TCR sequences were rare, yet some public TCRs appeared in many donors. The likely origin of a cluster of highly shared sequence variants was a sequencing artifact. Overall, 164 TCR beta chains were annotated as cytomegalovirus-associated.

On this clone itself: What it binds is not known.

V was clipped by 6 bases and J by 1 base, with 7 bases between them. Looked up from germline, CDR1 is KGHSH and CDR2 is LQKENI. This CDR3 spans 12 amino acids. PCR used 60 Vbeta primers and 13 Jbeta primers. Here immunoSEQ multiplex PCR was the method, and the copy in TCRdb shows in-frame clones only, minus some. This table holds around 100,000 clones, around 60% found once. The TCR sequence derives from a woman aged 45-60 years in good health and CMV-seronegative. The specimen sequenced was PBMCs. V and J are TRBV18 and TRBJ2-7, with TRBD1 as a possible D gene (6 bases). The CDR3 sequence: CASSGTSYEQYF. The CDR3 region has the DNA TGTGCCAGCTCGGGGACATCCTACGAGCAGTACTTC.